The clone carrying this T cell receptor beta chain appeared a single time. The antigen is undetermined. The ends lost 4 bases at V and 3 bases at J; junction bases unmatched: 11. The CDR3 runs 16 residues. Germline V lookup: CDR1 MGHDK, CDR2 SYGVNS. The PCR was carried out with 60 Vbeta primers and 13 Jbeta primers. Measured with immunoSEQ multiplex PCR; TCRdb has only the in-frame clones, and not every one. The repertoire holds 100,000 to 120,000 clones, with 77% as singletons. Every donor was a healthy person donating bone marrow. The data originate from a study of cytomegalovirus exposure and HLA in healthy donors. Study-level findings and limits: Donors belonging to an Asian-associated ancestry cluster reportedly showed fewer N-insertions in productive TCRs than the approximately 670-donor mean, according to what a later analysis found. Exclusion as indistinguishable affected some V segments, including TRBV6-2 and TRBV6-3. Many donors shared some public TCRs, even though most TCR sequences were rare.

The sample was PBMCs. The TCR sequence derives from a woman between 35 and 50 years old in good health and CMV-seropositive. The V and J genes are TRBV25-1 and TRBJ1-1; 7 bases agree with TRBD1. As DNA, the CDR3 is TGTGCCAGCAGTGTAATAGGGGGCCCCGGACACACTGAAGCTTTCTTT. It translates to CASSVIGGPGHTEAFF.